This TCR beta chain stems from a study of beta chain features in type 1 diabetes. As concerns this clone: Its antigen remains unidentified.

The isolated RNA, all of it, was reverse transcribed, so expressed TCRB transcripts were what got sequenced. The table came from immunoSEQ multiplex PCR; TCRdb's copy has only in-frame clones and leaves some out. Of about 650,000 clones listed, approximately 13% are singletons. The CDR3 is 15 amino acids. Germline CDR1 SGHVS, CDR2 FQNEAQ. V was trimmed by 2 bases and J by 14 bases, leaving 21 bases between them. Study-level results: Moderately but significantly shorter TCRB CDR3s were found in Type 1 diabetes patients in all four CD4+ subsets. Lower insertion and higher deletion counts appeared at VDJ junctions in type 1 diabetes patients. Short templates might get an advantage during PCR, and this would be equal in patients and controls.

The sample comprised naive CD4+ T cells from blood. This TCR was sampled from a man aged 30-40 years with type 1 diabetes. The gene calls are TRBV7-8 and TRBJ1-4; D possibly corresponds to TRBD1 (5 bases). The CDR3 region is CASSLSLELREGLFF. CDR3 coding DNA: TGTGCCAGCAGCTTATCCTTGGAGCTCAGGGAAGGGCTGTTTTTT.